This TCR beta chain was identified in a study of blood T cell repertoires in COVID-19. Across the study: Acute and convalescent COVID-19 specimens originated in the United States, Italy and Spain. PBMCs, B-cell-depleted T cells, or T cells provided the cDNA or gDNA that made up the material.

Germline V gives CDR1 SGHNT, CDR2 YENEEA. V was clipped by 5 bases and J by 8 bases; unmatched bases: 4. The CDR3 is made up of 12 amino acids. Authors' analysis steps: Reference gene primers were amplified, and this amplification served to estimate nucleated cell counts. This table comes from immunoSEQ multiplex PCR, and its TCRdb copy is limited to in-frame clones, with some not included. Clone size and V and J calls were adopted from that table, with D and trimming inferred from the DNA. The profile shows roughly 59,000 clones, 65% to 85% of them singletons. The sequencing sample was made of peripheral blood. This rearrangement joins TRBV11-3 to TRBJ2-3, with 7 bases that match TRBD2. This TCR was sampled from a woman in her forties or fifties with active or convalescent COVID-19. The CDR3, as DNA: TGTGCCAGCAGCATATTAGCGGGTACGCAGTATTTT. Protein sequence: CASSILAGTQYF.